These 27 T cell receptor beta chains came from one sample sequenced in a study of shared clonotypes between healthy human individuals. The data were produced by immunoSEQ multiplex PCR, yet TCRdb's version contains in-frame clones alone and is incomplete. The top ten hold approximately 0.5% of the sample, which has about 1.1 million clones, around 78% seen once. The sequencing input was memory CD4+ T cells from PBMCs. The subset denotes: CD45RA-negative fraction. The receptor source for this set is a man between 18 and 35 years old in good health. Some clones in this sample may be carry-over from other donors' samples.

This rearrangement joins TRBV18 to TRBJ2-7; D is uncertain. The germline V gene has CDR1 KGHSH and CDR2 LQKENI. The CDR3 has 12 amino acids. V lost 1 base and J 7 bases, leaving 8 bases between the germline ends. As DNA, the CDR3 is TGTGCCAGCTCACCACAGGTCAGGGAGCAGTACTTC. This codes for CASSPQVREQYF.

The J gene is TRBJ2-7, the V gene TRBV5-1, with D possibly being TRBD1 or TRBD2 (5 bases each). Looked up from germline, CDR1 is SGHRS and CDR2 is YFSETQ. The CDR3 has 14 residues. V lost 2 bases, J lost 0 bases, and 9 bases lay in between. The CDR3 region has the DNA TGCGCCAGCAGCTTTATGGGACCCTCCTACGAGCAGTACTTC. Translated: CASSFMGPSYEQYF.

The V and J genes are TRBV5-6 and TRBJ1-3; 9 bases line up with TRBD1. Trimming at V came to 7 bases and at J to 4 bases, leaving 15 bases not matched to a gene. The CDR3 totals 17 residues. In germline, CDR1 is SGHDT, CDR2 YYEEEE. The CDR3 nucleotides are TGTGCCAGCGGGACAGGGACTCCCCGTTTGGGGGGAAACACCATATATTTT. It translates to CASGTGTPRLGGNTIYF.

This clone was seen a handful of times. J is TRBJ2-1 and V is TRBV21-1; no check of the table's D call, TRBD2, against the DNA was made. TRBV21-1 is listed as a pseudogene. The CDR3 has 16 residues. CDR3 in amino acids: CASSRFPGLKHNEQFF. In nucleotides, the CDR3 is TGTGCCAGCAGCCGCTTCCCGGGACTAAAGCACAATGAGCAGTTCTTC.

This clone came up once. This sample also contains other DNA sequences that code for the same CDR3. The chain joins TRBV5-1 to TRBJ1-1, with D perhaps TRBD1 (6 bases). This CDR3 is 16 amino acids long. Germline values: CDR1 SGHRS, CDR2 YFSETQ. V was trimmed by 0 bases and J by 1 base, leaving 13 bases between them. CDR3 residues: CASSLVNRGPNTEAFF. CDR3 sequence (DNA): TGCGCCAGCAGCTTGGTCAACCGGGGGCCGAACACTGAAGCTTTCTTT.

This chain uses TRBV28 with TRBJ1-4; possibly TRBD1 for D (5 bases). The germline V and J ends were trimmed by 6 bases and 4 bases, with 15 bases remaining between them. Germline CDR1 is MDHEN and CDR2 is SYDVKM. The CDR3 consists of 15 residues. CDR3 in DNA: TGTGCCAGCAGCCCGGGGGGGTGGCGTAATGAAAAACTGTTTTTT. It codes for CASSPGGWRNEKLFF.

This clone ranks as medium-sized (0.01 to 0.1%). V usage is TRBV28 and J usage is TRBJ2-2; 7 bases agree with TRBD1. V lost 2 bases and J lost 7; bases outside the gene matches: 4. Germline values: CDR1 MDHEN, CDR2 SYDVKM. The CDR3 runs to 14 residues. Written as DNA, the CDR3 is TGTGCCAGCAGTTTAACAGGGGCGGGCGGGGAGCTGTTTTTT. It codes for CASSLTGAGGELFF.

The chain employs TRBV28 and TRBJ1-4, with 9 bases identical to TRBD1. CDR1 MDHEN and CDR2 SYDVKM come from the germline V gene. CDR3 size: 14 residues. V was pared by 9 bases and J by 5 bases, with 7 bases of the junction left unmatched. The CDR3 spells CASRPGTGNEKLFF. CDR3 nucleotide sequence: TGTGCCAGTCGACCCGGGACAGGGAATGAAAAACTGTTTTTT. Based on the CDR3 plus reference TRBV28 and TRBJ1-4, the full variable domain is DVKVTQSSRYLVKRTGEKVFLECVQDMDHENMFWYRQDPGLGLRLIYFSYDVKMKEKGDIPEGYSVSREKKERFSLILESASTNQTSMYLCASRPGTGNEKLFFGSGTQLSVL.

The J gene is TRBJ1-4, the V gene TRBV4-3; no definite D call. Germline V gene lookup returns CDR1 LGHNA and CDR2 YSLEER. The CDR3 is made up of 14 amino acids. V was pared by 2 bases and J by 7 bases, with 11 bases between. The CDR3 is CASSQTFSGEKLFF. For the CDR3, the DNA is TGCGCCAGCAGCCAAACCTTTAGTGGTGAAAAACTGTTTTTT.

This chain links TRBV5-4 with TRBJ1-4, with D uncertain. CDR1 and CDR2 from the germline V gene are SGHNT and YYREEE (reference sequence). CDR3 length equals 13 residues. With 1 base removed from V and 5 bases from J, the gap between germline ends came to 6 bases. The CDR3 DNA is TGTGCCAGCAGCTTGTACAAGAATGAAAAACTGTTTTTT. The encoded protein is CASSLYKNEKLFF.

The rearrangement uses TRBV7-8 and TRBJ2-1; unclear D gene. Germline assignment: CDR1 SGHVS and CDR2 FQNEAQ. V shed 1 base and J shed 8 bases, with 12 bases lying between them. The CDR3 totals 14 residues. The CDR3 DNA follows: TGTGCCAGCAGCTTAGTTGCGCCTCAGGATGAGCAGTTCTTC. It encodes CASSLVAPQDEQFF.

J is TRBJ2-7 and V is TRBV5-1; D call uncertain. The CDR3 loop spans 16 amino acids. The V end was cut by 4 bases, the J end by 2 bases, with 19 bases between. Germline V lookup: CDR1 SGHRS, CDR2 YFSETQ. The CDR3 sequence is CASSPLSQVFTYEQYF. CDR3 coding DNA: TGCGCCAGCAGCCCTTTGAGTCAGGTTTTTACCTACGAGCAGTACTTC.

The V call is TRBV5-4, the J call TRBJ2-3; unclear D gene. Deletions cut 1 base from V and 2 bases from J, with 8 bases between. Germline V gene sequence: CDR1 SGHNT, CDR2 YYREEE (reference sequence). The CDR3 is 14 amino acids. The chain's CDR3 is CASSLPLSTDTQYF. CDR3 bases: TGTGCCAGCAGCTTGCCGCTGTCCACAGATACGCAGTATTTT.

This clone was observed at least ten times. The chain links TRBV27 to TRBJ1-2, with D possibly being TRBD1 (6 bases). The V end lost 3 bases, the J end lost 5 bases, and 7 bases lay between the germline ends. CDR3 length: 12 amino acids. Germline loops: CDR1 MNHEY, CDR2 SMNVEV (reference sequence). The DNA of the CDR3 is TGTGCCAGCAGTTTGAGGGGGTATGGCTACACCTTC. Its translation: CASSLRGYGYTF.

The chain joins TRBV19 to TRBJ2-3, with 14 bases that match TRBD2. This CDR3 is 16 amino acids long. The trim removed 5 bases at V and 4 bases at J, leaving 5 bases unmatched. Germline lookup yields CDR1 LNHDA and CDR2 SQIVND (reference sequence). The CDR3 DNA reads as TGTGCCAGTAGTTGGGGACTAGCGGGAGTGGCAGATACGCAGTATTTT. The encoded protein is CASSWGLAGVADTQYF.

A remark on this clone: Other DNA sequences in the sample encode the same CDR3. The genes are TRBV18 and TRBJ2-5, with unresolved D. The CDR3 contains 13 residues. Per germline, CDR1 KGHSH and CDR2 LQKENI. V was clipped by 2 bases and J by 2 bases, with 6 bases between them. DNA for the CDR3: TGTGCCAGCTCACCAAATGCGCAAGAGACCCAGTACTTC. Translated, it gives CASSPNAQETQYF. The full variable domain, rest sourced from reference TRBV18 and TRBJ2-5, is NAGVMQNPRHLVRRRGQEARLRCSPMKGHSHVYWYRQLPEEGLKFMVYLQKENIIDESGMPKERFSAEFPKEGPSILRIQQVVRGDSAAYFCASSPNAQETQYFGPGTRLLVL.

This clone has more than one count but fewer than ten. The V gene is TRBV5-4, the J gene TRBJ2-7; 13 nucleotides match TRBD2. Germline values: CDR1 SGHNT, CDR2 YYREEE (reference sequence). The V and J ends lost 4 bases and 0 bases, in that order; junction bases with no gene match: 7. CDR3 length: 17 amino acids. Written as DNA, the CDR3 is TGTGCCAGCAGCCGGACTAGCGGGGGATCGGTCTCCTACGAGCAGTACTTC. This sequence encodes CASSRTSGGSVSYEQYF.

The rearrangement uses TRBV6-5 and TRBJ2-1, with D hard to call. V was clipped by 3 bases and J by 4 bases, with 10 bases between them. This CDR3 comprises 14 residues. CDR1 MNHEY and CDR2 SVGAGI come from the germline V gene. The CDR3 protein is CASSYYDRYNEQFF. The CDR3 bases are TGTGCCAGCAGTTATTACGACCGTTACAATGAGCAGTTCTTC.

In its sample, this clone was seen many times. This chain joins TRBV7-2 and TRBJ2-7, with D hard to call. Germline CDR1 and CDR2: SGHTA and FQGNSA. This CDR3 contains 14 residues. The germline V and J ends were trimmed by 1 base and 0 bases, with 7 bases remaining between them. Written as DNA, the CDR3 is TGTGCCAGCAGCTTAGGCGGTTACTCCTACGAGCAGTACTTC. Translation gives CASSLGGYSYEQYF.

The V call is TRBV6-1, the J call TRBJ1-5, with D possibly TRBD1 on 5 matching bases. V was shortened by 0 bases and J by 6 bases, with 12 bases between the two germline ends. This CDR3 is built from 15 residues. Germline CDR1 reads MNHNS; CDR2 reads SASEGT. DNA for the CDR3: TGTGCCAGCAGTGAAGCTTGGGGGGAGGGTCAGCCCCAGCATTTT. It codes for CASSEAWGEGQPQHF.

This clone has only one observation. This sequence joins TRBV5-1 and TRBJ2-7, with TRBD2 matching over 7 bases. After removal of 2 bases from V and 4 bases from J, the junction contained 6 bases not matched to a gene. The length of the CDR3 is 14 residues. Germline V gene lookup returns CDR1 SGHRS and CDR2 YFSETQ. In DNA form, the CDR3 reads TGCGCCAGCAGCTTTGGCGGGAGCGGGTACGAGCAGTACTTC. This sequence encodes CASSFGGSGYEQYF.

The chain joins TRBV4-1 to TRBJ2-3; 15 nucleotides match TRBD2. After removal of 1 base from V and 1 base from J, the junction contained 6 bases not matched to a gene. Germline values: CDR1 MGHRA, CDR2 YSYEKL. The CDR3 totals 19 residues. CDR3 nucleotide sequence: TGCGCCAGCAGCCAAGGGGGACTAGCGGGAGGCCGGGGCACAGATACGCAGTATTTT. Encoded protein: CASSQGGLAGGRGTDTQYF.

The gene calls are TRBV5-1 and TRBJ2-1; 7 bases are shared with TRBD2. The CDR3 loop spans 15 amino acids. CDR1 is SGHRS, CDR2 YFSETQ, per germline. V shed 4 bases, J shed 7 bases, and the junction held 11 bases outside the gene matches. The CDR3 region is CASSPSTSRGNEQFF. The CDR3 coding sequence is TGCGCCAGCAGCCCCTCGACTAGCAGAGGGAATGAGCAGTTCTTC.

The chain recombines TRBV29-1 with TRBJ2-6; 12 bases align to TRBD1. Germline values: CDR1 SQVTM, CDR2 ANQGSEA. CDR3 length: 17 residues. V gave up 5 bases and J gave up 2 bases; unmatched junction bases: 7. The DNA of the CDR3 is TGCAGCGTTTCCACCGGGACAGGGGGCGCTGGGGCCAACGTCCTGACTTTC. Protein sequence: CSVSTGTGGAGANVLTF.

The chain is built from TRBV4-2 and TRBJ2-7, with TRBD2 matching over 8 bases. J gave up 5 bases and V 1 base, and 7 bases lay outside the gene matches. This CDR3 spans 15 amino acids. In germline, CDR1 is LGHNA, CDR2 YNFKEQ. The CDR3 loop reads CASSQALSGNDEQYF. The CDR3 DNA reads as TGTGCCAGCAGCCAAGCGCTTAGCGGGAACGACGAGCAGTACTTC.

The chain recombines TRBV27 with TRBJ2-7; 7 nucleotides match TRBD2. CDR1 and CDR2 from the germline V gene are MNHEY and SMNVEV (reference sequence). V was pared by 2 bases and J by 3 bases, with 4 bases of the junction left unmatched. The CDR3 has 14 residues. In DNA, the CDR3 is TGTGCCAGCAGTTTAGCGGGAGTCCTCTACGAGCAGTACTTC. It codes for CASSLAGVLYEQYF.

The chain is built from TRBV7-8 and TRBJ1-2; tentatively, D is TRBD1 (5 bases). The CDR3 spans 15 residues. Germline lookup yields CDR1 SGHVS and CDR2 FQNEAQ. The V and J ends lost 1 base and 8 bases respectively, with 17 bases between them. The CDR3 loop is CASSLGLGQGGGYTF. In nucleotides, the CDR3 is TGTGCCAGCAGCTTAGGTTTGGGCCAGGGTGGAGGCTACACCTTC.